The 13 T cell receptor beta chains reported below all come from one sample, sequenced in a study of T cell responses to AZD1222 COVID-19 vaccine. Libraries were prepared by immunoSEQ multiplex PCR; TCRdb keeps only in-frame clonotypes and omits some of them. The table has approximately 130,000 clones, 88% seen once; the top ten hold 5% to 7%. The material was peripheral blood, obtained 28 days after the second AZD1222 dose. The receptors originated from an adult who received the AZD1222 COVID-19 vaccine.

The V and J genes are TRBV19 and TRBJ2-1; 8 bases are a match to TRBD2. J gave up 2 bases and V 3 bases, and 3 bases lay outside the gene matches. CDR1 and CDR2 (germline): LNHDA, SQIVND (reference sequence). The CDR3 is 15 amino acids. CDR3 in DNA: TGTGCCAGTAGTATGGGCGGGGGGACCTACAATGAGCAGTTCTTC. Translation: CASSMGGGTYNEQFF.

This sequence joins TRBV30 and TRBJ1-1; D might be TRBD1 (5 bases). Germline V gene data show CDR1 as GTSNPN and CDR2 as SVGIG (reference sequence). The CDR3 has 13 residues. V was pared by 0 bases and J by 10 bases, with 15 bases between. CDR3 protein: CAWSVRGGLGAFF. Here the CDR3 DNA reads TGTGCCTGGAGTGTACGTGGGGGACTAGGAGCTTTCTTT.

The V and J genes are TRBV6-5 and TRBJ1-1; 9 bases match TRBD1. V gave up 4 bases and J gave up 3 bases; unmatched junction bases: 6. Germline CDR1 reads MNHEY; CDR2 reads SVGAGI. The CDR3 is 15 amino acids. CDR3 bases: TGTGCCAGCAGTTCACAGGGGGCCGGGTACACTGAAGCTTTCTTT. It translates to CASSSQGAGYTEAFF.

This CDR3 is CAWRFVGGEQFF. The CDR3 DNA is TGTGCCTGGAGATTTGTCGGGGGTGAGCAGTTCTTC. The V and J genes are TRBV30 and TRBJ2-1, with D possibly matching TRBD2 (6 bases). CDR1 and CDR2 (germline): GTSNPN, SVGIG (reference sequence). CDR3 size: 12 residues. The ends were cut back, 3 bases at V and 9 bases at J, with 12 bases in the middle.

The CDR3 DNA follows: TGTGCCAGCAGCCCCCGACAGGGGAATGAGCAGTTCTTC. It specifies CASSPRQGNEQFF. The chain joins TRBV11-3 to TRBJ2-1, with TRBD1 matching over 8 bases. Trimming took 5 bases from V and 7 from J; bases not matched to a gene: 4. The CDR3 spans 13 residues. Germline V gene sequence: CDR1 SGHNT, CDR2 YENEEA.

V and J are TRBV2 and TRBJ1-3, with no clear D. The V gene's germline CDR1 is SNHLY and CDR2 FYNNEI. V was cut by 6 bases and J by 0 bases, with 6 bases left in between. The CDR3 consists of 13 residues. CDR3 in amino acids: CASRQRSGNTIYF. Written as DNA, the CDR3 is TGTGCCAGCAGGCAGCGCTCTGGAAACACCATATATTTT.

V is TRBV7-2 and J is TRBJ1-5, with TRBD1 identical over 7 bases. With V trimmed by 5 bases and J by 6 bases, 7 bases remained unmatched. The CDR3 is 14 residues long. Germline CDR1 and CDR2: SGHTA and FQGNSA. In nucleotides, the CDR3 is TGTGCCAGCAGCCCCCAGGACAGGACTCAGCCCCAGCATTTT. Protein sequence: CASSPQDRTQPQHF.

The chain has TRBV19 and TRBJ1-2, with TRBD1 matching over 9 bases. The CDR3 sequence is 16 residues long. The V segment lost 6 bases and the J segment 2 bases; nucleotides outside the gene matches: 10. CDR1 is LNHDA, CDR2 SQIVND, per germline (reference sequence). The DNA for the CDR3 is TGTGCCAGTAGGCTGCACCGGGACAGGGAGAACTATGGCTACACCTTC. The encoded protein is CASRLHRDRENYGYTF.

The genes are TRBV5-1 and TRBJ2-1, with TRBD2 identical over 9 bases. The CDR3 has 17 residues. With 1 base clipped from V and 7 bases from J, the junction kept 12 bases outside the gene matches. Per germline, CDR1 SGHRS and CDR2 YFSETQ. CDR3 amino acids: CASSLTILAGSGNEQFF. In nucleotides, the CDR3 is TGCGCCAGCAGCTTGACTATTCTAGCGGGAAGTGGGAATGAGCAGTTCTTC.

The chain joins TRBV7-9 to TRBJ1-2; D is unresolved. Germline-derived CDR1 and CDR2 are SEHNR and FQNEAQ (reference sequence). The CDR3 spans 13 residues. V lost 2 bases to trimming and J lost 2 bases, with 6 bases between them. This chain's CDR3 is CASSLNRNYGYTF. In DNA, the CDR3 is TGTGCCAGCAGCTTAAACAGAAACTATGGCTACACCTTC.

V is TRBV6-1 and J is TRBJ2-3; TRBD2 aligns across 7 bases. After removal of 2 bases from V and 0 bases from J, the junction contained 14 bases not matched to a gene. The CDR3 covers 19 residues. CDR1 MNHNS and CDR2 SASEGT come from the germline V gene. CDR3 region: CASSEYPPAGPSSTDTQYF. In nucleotides, the CDR3 is TGTGCCAGCAGTGAATACCCTCCAGCGGGGCCCTCAAGCACAGATACGCAGTATTTT.

The chain recombines TRBV29-1 with TRBJ1-1, with D maybe TRBD1 (5 bases). The V end lost 4 bases, the J end lost 3 bases, and 12 bases lay between the germline ends. The germline V gene encodes CDR1 SQVTM and CDR2 ANQGSEA. The CDR3 consists of 13 residues. DNA of the CDR3: TGCAGCGTTGTGCGGGGGGAGTACACTGAAGCTTTCTTT. Protein: CSVVRGEYTEAFF.

The CDR3 DNA reads TGTGCCAGCAGTTACGGGCCTTATAGCAATCAGCCCCAGCATTTT. Translation gives CASSYGPYSNQPQHF. This chain links TRBV6-6 with TRBJ1-5; D gene uncertain. Germline V gene data show CDR1 as MNHNY and CDR2 as SVGAGI (reference sequence). This CDR3 spans 15 amino acids. Deletions cut 2 bases from V and 0 bases from J, with 8 bases between.